This record concerns one T cell receptor (beta chain) sequence. Its antigen is unknown. Germline CDR1 reads LNHDA; CDR2 reads SQIVND (reference sequence). The V end was cut by 7 bases, the J end by 2 bases, with 13 bases between. The CDR3 sequence is 14 residues long. This table comes from immunoSEQ multiplex PCR, and its TCRdb copy is limited to in-frame clones, with some not included. This sample has more than 35,000 clones, with over 60% found just once. The data belong to a study of PD-1 blockade in classical Hodgkin lymphoma. Overall study: On a schedule of every 2 weeks, patients received nivolumab 3 mg/kg intravenously.

All trial patients relapsed after autologous stem cell transplantation. Study-level results: Patients with a complete response exhibited baseline diversity comparable to newly diagnosed patients. Lower baseline TCR diversity was reported for newly diagnosed patients than for healthy donors. CD4+ TCR diversity climbed significantly by C4D1, unlike CD8+ TCR diversity.

Specimen: peripheral blood mononuclear cells (PBMCs), collected at baseline. This receptor was taken from a human donor with classical Hodgkin lymphoma. The V and J genes are TRBV19 and TRBJ2-3; a weak D match, TRBD2 (5 bases). The CDR3 region is CASTQRSITDTQYF. The CDR3 DNA reads TGTGCCAGTACCCAGCGGAGTATCACAGATACGCAGTATTTT.